The sequence of this T cell receptor beta chain was determined in a study of blood T cell repertoires in COVID-19. As for the study in general: COVID-19 samples collected from the United States, Italy and Spain covered acute and convalescent phases.

This table comes from immunoSEQ multiplex PCR, and its TCRdb copy is limited to in-frame clones, with some not included. The table shows under 450,000 clones, with around 84% occurring only once. Germline CDR1 LNHNV, CDR2 YYDKDF (reference sequence). The CDR3 runs 15 residues. Trimming left V 1 base short and J 0 bases short, with 10 bases between. The sequence derives from a human donor with acute or convalescent COVID-19. The donor label of this sample is uncertain. The V gene is TRBV15, the J gene TRBJ2-7; D ambiguous. The sequencing sample was made of peripheral blood. The CDR3 bases are TGTGCCACCAGCAGAGTTGCTGGTAGCTCCTACGAGCAGTACTTC. This gives the protein CATSRVAGSSYEQYF. Looking up the rest from reference TRBV15 and TRBJ2-7 gives the full variable domain: DAMVIQNPRYQVTQFGKPVTLSCSQTLNHNVMYWYQQKSSQAPKLLFHYYDKDFNNEADTPDNFQSRRPNTSFCFLDIRSPGLGDTAMYLCATSRVAGSSYEQYFGPGTRLTVT.